The rows below give T cell receptor beta chains drawn from one sample of a study of metastatic and nonmetastatic thyroid tumors. TCRdb re-called clones from the PCR reads using MiXCR. This sample yields almost 85,000 clones, of which 9.5% to 15% are seen a single time; roughly 10% belongs to the top ten. Sample: tumor tissue. The receptors here all came from a female donor with papillary thyroid cancer or a benign thyroid nodule (not recorded which). Some clones in this sample may be carry-over from other donors' samples. The CDR3 runs from the conserved cysteine through the conserved F or W. The D gene is left open where the match is weak. Not all rows give a size; the values are once, few, many and, for expanded clones, a class.

>TRBV6-1|TRBD2|15|TRBJ2-7|many
TGTGCCAGCACAATCCCGGGACTAGCGGGAGGAGGGGAGTACTTC
CASTIPGLAGGGEYF
>TRBV3-1|NA|14|TRBJ1-1|many
TGTGCCAGCAGCCAAGGGGCGGGAGGCACTGAAGCTTTCTTT
CASSQGAGGTEAFF
>TRBV7-6|NA|11|TRBJ2-1|medium-sized
TGTGCCAGCAGCCTTGGCTTGATGCAGTTCTTC
CASSLGLMQFF
>TRBV2|TRBD1|13|TRBJ1-1|many
TGTGCCAGCAGGCCCGACAGGGACCCTGAAGCTTTCTTT
CASRPDRDPEAFF
>TRBV6-1|NA|12|TRBJ1-1|many
TGTGCCAGCACCGACCGCTACACTGAAGCTTTCTTT
CASTDRYTEAFF
>TRBV20-1|NA|13|TRBJ1-5|many
TGCAGTGCTAACACCGGAAGGAATCAGCCCCAGCATTTT
CSANTGRNQPQHF
>TRBV9|NA|14|TRBJ2-7|many
TGTGCCAGCAGCGTAGGGGGATCTGACTACGAGCAGTACTTC
CASSVGGSDYEQYF
>TRBV7-6|NA|13|TRBJ2-7|many
TGTGCCAGCAGCTTAGGGTTGGGTGCCGAGCAGTACTTC
CASSLGLGAEQYF
>TRBV20-1|TRBD1|14|TRBJ2-7|many
TGCAGTGCTAGCCTCCGACAGGGATCCTACGAGCAGTACTTC
CSASLRQGSYEQYF
>TRBV20-1|TRBD2|15|TRBJ2-1|many
TGCAGTGCCGAGCGCGGGGGAACCTCCTACAATGAGCAGTTCTTC
CSAERGGTSYNEQFF
>TRBV2|TRBD2|16|TRBJ2-4|few
TGTGCCAGCAGAAGACTAGCGTGGTTAGCCAAAAACATTCAGTACTTC
CASRRLAWLAKNIQYF
>TRBV7-9|TRBD1|14|TRBJ2-1|many
TGTGCCAGCAGGCGGGGACAGGGCCCTAATGAGCAGTTCTTC
CASRRGQGPNEQFF
>TRBV27|TRBD1|15|TRBJ2-1|many
TGTGCCAGCAGTTTAAGGGGACAGGGGGATAATGAGCAGTTCTTC
CASSLRGQGDNEQFF
>TRBV28|NA|13|TRBJ1-3|many
TGTGCCAGCAGTTTCCCCGGGACAAACACCATATATTTT
CASSFPGTNTIYF
>TRBV5-1|TRBD1|17|TRBJ2-6|NA
TGCGCCAGCACGGGACAGGGCCTTAGCTCTGGGGCCAACGTCCTGACTTTC
CASTGQGLSSGANVLTF
>TRBV30|TRBD1|15|TRBJ2-4|few
TGTGCCTGGAGTGTGGGACAGGGGGCCAAAAACATTCAGTACTTC
CAWSVGQGAKNIQYF
>TRBV7-9|NA|11|TRBJ2-5|many
TGTGCCACCGCTAGGGGAGAGACCCAGTACTTC
CATARGETQYF
>TRBV12-3/TRBV12-4|NA|17|TRBJ2-1|few
TGTGCCAGCAGGTCGCCACGAGGCCGGCGTAGAGGTGATGAGCAGTTCTTC
CASRSPRGRRRGDEQFF
>TRBV28|TRBD1|13|TRBJ2-7|many
TGTGCCAGCAGGAGGCAGGGGGCCTACGAGCAGTACTTC
CASRRQGAYEQYF
>TRBV15|NA|16|TRBJ2-1|few
TGTGCCACCGGGGACATAAAGAACCTTATATACAATGAGCAGTCCTTC
CATGDIKNLIYNEQSF
>TRBV6-1|TRBD2|16|TRBJ2-3|many
TGTGCCAGCAGCCCCTGGACTAGCGGACGCACAGATACGCAGTATTTT
CASSPWTSGRTDTQYF
>TRBV6-2/TRBV6-3|TRBD2|13|TRBJ2-7|NA
TGTGCCAGCAATTCACTAGCGTCCTACGAGCAGTACTTC
CASNSLASYEQYF